This passage covers 9 T cell receptor beta chains from one sample sequenced in a study of shared clonotypes between healthy human individuals. Assay: immunoSEQ multiplex PCR; the TCRdb copy retains only in-frame clones and omits some. The sample includes some 2 million clones, less than 95% seen only once; the top ten take around 1%. Terminally differentiated effector memory CD45RA+ cells were excluded by CCR7 positive selection of CD45RO-negative cells. What was sequenced was naive CD8+ T cells sorted from blood. These receptors all stem from a man aged 18 to 35 in good health.

The CDR3 region has the DNA TGCGCCAGCAGCTTGCATACGGGCCCGAACACTGAAGCTTTCTTT. Its translation: CASSLHTGPNTEAFF. The chain joins TRBV5-1 to TRBJ1-1; D gene ambiguous. This CDR3 comprises 15 residues. V shed 1 base and J shed 1 base, with 11 bases lying between them. CDR1 and CDR2 from the germline V gene are SGHRS and YFSETQ.

The rearrangement links TRBV19 to TRBJ2-7; D may match TRBD1 or TRBD2 (6 bases each). From germline, CDR1 is LNHDA and CDR2 SQIVND (reference sequence). The germline V and J ends were trimmed by 3 bases and 5 bases, with 17 bases remaining between them. This CDR3 spans 15 amino acids. The CDR3 protein is CASSIGGGVNHEQYF. CDR3 DNA sequence: TGTGCCAGTAGTATTGGAGGGGGAGTGAACCACGAGCAGTACTTC.

This chain connects TRBV7-9 to TRBJ1-1; weak D call: TRBD1 (6 bases). Trimming pared 1 base from V and 3 bases from J, leaving 12 bases between. Looked up from germline, CDR1 is SEHNR and CDR2 is FQNEAQ (reference sequence). The CDR3 has 15 amino acids. The CDR3 loop is CASSLERGGHTEAFF. Written as DNA, the CDR3 is TGTGCCAGCAGCTTAGAGAGGGGGGGTCACACTGAAGCTTTCTTT.

The CDR3 DNA is TGTGCCAGCAGCGCTCCCGGGACAACCGCTGAAAAACTGTTTTTT. Protein: CASSAPGTTAEKLFF. This chain connects TRBV9 to TRBJ1-4, with a possible D match to TRBD1 (6 bases). There are 15 residues in the CDR3. CDR1 is SGDLS, CDR2 YYNGEE, per germline. Trimming took off 3 bases at V and 7 bases at J, with 16 bases between the two ends.

The rearrangement links TRBV30 to TRBJ1-2; D is unresolved. Germline V gene lookup returns CDR1 GTSNPN and CDR2 SVGIG (reference sequence). Trimming took off 0 bases at V and 6 bases at J, with 23 bases between the two ends. The CDR3 sequence is 17 residues long. This CDR3 is CAWSVSGVNFIRNGYTF. The DNA for the CDR3 is TGTGCCTGGAGTGTAAGTGGAGTTAACTTTATTCGGAATGGCTACACCTTC. The full variable domain, with the rest looked up from reference TRBV30 and TRBJ1-2, is SQTIHQWPATLVQPVGSPLSLECTVEGTSNPNLYWYRQAAGRGLQLLFYSVGIGQISSEVPQNLSASRPQDRQFILSSKKLLLSDSGFYLCAWSVSGVNFIRNGYTFGSGTRLTVV.

This rearrangement joins TRBV5-1 to TRBJ2-3; D unresolved. Deletions cut 4 bases from V and 0 bases from J, with 12 bases between. The CDR3 is 15 amino acids. CDR1 and CDR2 (germline): SGHRS, YFSETQ. The chain's CDR3 is CASSPNGESTDTQYF. The CDR3 DNA is TGCGCCAGCAGCCCGAATGGTGAAAGCACAGATACGCAGTATTTT.

The V call is TRBV2, the J call TRBJ2-1; D may be TRBD2 (5 bases). The CDR3 totals 17 residues. Germline values: CDR1 SNHLY, CDR2 FYNNEI. With 2 bases removed from V and 6 bases from J, the gap between germline ends came to 20 bases. CDR3 residues: CASSEYGLAITPNEQFF. Written as DNA, the CDR3 is TGTGCCAGCAGTGAATATGGCCTAGCCATAACCCCCAATGAGCAGTTCTTC.

The sample holds one count of this clone. V is TRBV9 and J is TRBJ2-2, with 8 nucleotides matching TRBD2. The CDR3 runs 13 residues. J gave up 5 bases and V 5 bases, and 2 bases lay outside the gene matches. Per germline, CDR1 SGDLS and CDR2 YYNGEE. CDR3 loop: CASSIAGTGELFF. DNA of the CDR3: TGTGCCAGCAGTATAGCGGGGACCGGGGAGCTGTTTTTT.

The chain recombines TRBV4-1 with TRBJ2-5; 10 positions match TRBD2. Germline assignment: CDR1 MGHRA and CDR2 YSYEKL. V gave up 1 base and J gave up 1 base; unmatched junction bases: 15. The CDR3 sequence is 20 residues long. The CDR3 sequence is CASSQGRLAGADRFQETQYF. The CDR3 region has the DNA TGCGCCAGCAGCCAAGGGCGGCTAGCGGGGGCCGATAGGTTCCAAGAGACCCAGTACTTC.